The clone carrying this TCR beta chain was recorded at least ten times. Its target is not known. Trimming pared 2 bases from V and 5 bases from J, leaving 4 bases between. Germline CDR1 is ENHRY and CDR2 is SYGVKD. The CDR3 sequence is 11 residues long. The data originate from a study of T-cell reconstitution after alpha-beta-depleted transplantation in children. Construction of the TCRbeta library involved unique molecular identifiers. Each CDR3 protein is one row after TCRdb ran MiXCR on the PCR reads. Of about 280,000 distinct CDR3 sequences detected, roughly 11% appear once; the ten largest clones hold about a quarter. Study-wide findings and caveats: Two months or so post-transplant, alpha-beta T cells reportedly derived from several hundred expanded graft clones. Elevated TCRbeta diversity at day 60 was traced, in some patients, to surviving recipient T cells and thymic progenitors. T-cell counts and diversity at one year following transplant were attributed mainly to newly produced T cells.

The rearrangement joins TRBV10-3 to TRBJ2-7; unclear D gene. This clonotype originated in a male patient between 2 and 15 years old who had a stem cell transplant for chronic granulomatous disease, so the T cells may come from the graft donor. Sample: peripheral blood, taken 180 days after TCRalphabeta/CD19-depleted stem cell transplant. The CDR3 nucleotides read TGTGCCATCAGTGAGCTAGACGAGCAGTACTTC. It yields the protein CAISELDEQYF.